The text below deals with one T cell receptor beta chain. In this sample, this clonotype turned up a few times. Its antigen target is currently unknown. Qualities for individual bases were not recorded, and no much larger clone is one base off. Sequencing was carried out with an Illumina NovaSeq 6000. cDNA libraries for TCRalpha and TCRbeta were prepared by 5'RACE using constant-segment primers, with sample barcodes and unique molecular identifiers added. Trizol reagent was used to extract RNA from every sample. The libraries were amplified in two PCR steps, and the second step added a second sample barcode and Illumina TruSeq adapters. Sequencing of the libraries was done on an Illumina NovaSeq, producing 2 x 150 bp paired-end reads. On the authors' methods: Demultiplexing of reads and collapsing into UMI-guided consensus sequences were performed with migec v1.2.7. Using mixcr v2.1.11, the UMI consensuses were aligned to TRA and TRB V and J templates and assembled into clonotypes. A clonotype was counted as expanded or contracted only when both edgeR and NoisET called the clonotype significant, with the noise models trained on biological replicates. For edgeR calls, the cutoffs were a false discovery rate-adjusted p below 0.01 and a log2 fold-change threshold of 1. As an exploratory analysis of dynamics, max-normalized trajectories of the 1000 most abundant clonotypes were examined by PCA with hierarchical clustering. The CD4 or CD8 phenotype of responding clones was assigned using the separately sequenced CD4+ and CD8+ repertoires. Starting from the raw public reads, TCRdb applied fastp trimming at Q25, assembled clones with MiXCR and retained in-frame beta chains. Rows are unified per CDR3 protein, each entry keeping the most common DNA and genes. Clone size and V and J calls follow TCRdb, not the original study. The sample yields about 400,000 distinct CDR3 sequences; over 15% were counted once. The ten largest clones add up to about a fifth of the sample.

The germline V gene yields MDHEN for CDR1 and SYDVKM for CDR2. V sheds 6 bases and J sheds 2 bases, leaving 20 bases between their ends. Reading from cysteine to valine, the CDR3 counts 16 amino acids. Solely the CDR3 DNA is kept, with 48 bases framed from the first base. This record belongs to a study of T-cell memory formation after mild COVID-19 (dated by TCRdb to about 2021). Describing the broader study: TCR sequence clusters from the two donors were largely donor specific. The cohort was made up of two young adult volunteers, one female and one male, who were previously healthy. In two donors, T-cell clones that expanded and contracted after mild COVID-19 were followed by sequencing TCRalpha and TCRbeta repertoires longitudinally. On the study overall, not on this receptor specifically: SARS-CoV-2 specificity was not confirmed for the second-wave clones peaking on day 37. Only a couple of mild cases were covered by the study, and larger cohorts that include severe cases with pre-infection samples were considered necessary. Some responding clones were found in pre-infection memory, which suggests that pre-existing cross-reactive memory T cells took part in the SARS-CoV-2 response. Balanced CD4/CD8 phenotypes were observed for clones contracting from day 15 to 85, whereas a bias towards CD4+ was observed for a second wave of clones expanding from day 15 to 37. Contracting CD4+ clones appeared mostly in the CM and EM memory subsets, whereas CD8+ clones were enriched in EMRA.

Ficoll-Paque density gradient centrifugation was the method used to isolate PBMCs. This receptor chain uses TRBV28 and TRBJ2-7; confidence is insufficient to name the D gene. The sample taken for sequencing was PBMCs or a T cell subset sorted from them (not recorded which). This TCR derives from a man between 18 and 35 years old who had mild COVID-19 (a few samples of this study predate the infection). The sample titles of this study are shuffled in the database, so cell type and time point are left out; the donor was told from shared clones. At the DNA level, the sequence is TGTGCCAGCAGCCCCAATCGGGTGACCGACCCCTACGAGCAGTACGTC. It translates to CASSPNRVTDPYEQYV.